A selection of T cell receptor beta chains follows, all from one sample in a study of shared clonotypes between healthy human individuals. The repertoire was sequenced with immunoSEQ multiplex PCR; TCRdb's copy has only in-frame clones and lacks some. This sample carries millions of clones, 90% to 95% of them seen once, and the ten largest clones take 0.39%. Sample: naive CD4+ T cells from PBMCs. Receptors originate from a young man in good health. Some clones in this sample may be carry-over from other donors' samples. Each CDR3 is given with its conserved first and last residue. A D gene is named only where the DNA matches it firmly. Only part of the rows carry a size: once, few, many, or a class if the clone is expanded.

>NA|TRBJ2-7|TRBV11-2|TRBD1
TGTGCCAGCAGCTTTTGGACAGGGAGCTCCTACGAGCAGTACTTC
CASSFWTGSSYEQYF
>NA|TRBJ2-3|TRBV2|NA
TGTGCCAGCGAAGCAAGCACAGATACGCAGTATTTT
CASEASTDTQYF
>NA|TRBJ1-5|TRBV18|NA
TGTGCCAGCTCTTCCCAGGGCCCCGGAGGTCGGCAGCCCCAGCATTTT
CASSSQGPGGRQPQHF
>NA|TRBJ2-7|TRBV11-2|NA
TGTGCCAGCAGCTTAGTTTCGGGACTCCTTTACGAGCAGTACTTC
CASSLVSGLLYEQYF
>NA|TRBJ2-3|TRBV5-1|NA
TGCGCCAGCACCCCGAATCCCAGGGCAACTAGCACAGATACGCAGTATTTT
CASTPNPRATSTDTQYF
>NA|TRBJ1-2|TRBV19|NA
TGTGCCAGAGTGGGGACACAAGGGAATTCGGGGGGCTACACCTTC
CARVGTQGNSGGYTF
>NA|TRBJ2-1|TRBV5-1|TRBD2
TGCGCCAGCAGTTCTATGACTAGCGTGTACAATGAGCAGTTCTTC
CASSSMTSVYNEQFF
>NA|TRBJ1-4|TRBV5-1|NA
TGCGCCAGCAGCTTGGGACCAGTGACGGGGGATAATGAAAAACTGTTTTTT
CASSLGPVTGDNEKLFF
>NA|TRBJ2-7|TRBV11-2|NA
TGTGCCAGCAGCTTCCGACTAGAGGGTTTCGAGCAGTACTTC
CASSFRLEGFEQYF
>NA|TRBJ1-5|TRBV28|TRBD1
TGTGCCAGCAGTGCAGGGGGGAGGGGTGATCAGCCCCAGCATTTT
CASSAGGRGDQPQHF
>NA|TRBJ1-3|TRBV27|NA
TGTGCCAGCAGTTTAAACTCTGGAAACACCATATATTTT
CASSLNSGNTIYF
>NA|TRBJ2-5|TRBV18|TRBD1
TGTGCCAGCTCCCCGCGGACAGGGCAAGAGACCCAGTACTTC
CASSPRTGQETQYF
>NA|TRBJ1-1|TRBV11-3|NA
TGTGCCAGCAGCCTCGGGGTCGGCACTGAAGCTTTCTTT
CASSLGVGTEAFF
>NA|TRBJ2-5|TRBV12-5|TRBD1
TGTGCTAGTGGTAGGGGACAGGGGGCGAGAGAGACCCAGTACTTC
CASGRGQGARETQYF
>NA|TRBJ2-4|TRBV6-5|NA
TGTGCCAGCAGTCAGTCTCTCGCGGTGTTAAACATTCAGTACTTC
CASSQSLAVLNIQYF
>NA|TRBJ2-6|TRBV9|NA
TGTGCCAGCAGCTCAAAGACAGCCGGCAATTCTGGGGCCAACGTCCTGACTTTC
CASSSKTAGNSGANVLTF
>NA|TRBJ2-5|TRBV28|TRBD2
TGTGCCAGCAGTTTAGAGGTGGGCGGGAGGGAGACCCAGTACTTC
CASSLEVGGRETQYF
>NA|TRBJ1-4|TRBV6-5|TRBD1
TGTGCCAGCAGTTACACCAGGGGGCGGAACGAAAAACTGTTTTTT
CASSYTRGRNEKLFF
>NA|TRBJ2-1|TRBV5-1|TRBD2
TGCGCCAGCAGCTTACTAGCGGGCTCCTACAATGAGCAGTTCTTC
CASSLLAGSYNEQFF
>few|TRBJ1-1|TRBV7-9|TRBD1
TGTGCCAGCAGCTTCCACCTTCTCCCGACAGGGGCAGCTTTCTTT
CASSFHLLPTGAAFF
>NA|TRBJ1-1|TRBV13|NA
TGTGCCAGCAGCCGCGGTGGGGGTTTGAACACTGAAGCTTTCTTT
CASSRGGGLNTEAFF
>NA|TRBJ1-2|TRBV7-2|NA
TGTGCCAGCAGCCAGGACAGAAACTATGGCTACACCTTC
CASSQDRNYGYTF
>NA|TRBJ2-7|TRBV28|NA
TGTGCCAGCAGTTCCCCTCCAGGGAACGAGCAGTACTTC
CASSSPPGNEQYF
>NA|TRBJ2-7|TRBV25-1|NA
TGTGCCAGCAGTGAATCCAGGGGTAAGCGCGAGCAGTACTTC
CASSESRGKREQYF
>NA|TRBJ2-7|TRBV30|TRBD2
TGTGCCTGGAGTGTACGTTGGGGGACTAGCGGGAGATTAGTCGACGAGCAGTACTTC
CAWSVRWGTSGRLVDEQYF
>NA|TRBJ2-4|TRBV5-1|NA
TGCGCCAGCAGCCGGAGGGGGGAGCTAAACATTCAGTACTTC
CASSRRGELNIQYF
>NA|TRBJ2-3|TRBV5-4|NA
TGTGCCAGCAGCCCCGGGACAACGTCTAGCACAGATACGCAGTATTTT
CASSPGTTSSTDTQYF
>NA|TRBJ2-5|TRBV5-4|TRBD1
TGTGCCAGCAGCTTGTTGCAGGGGGCGACGGGAGAGACCCAGTACTTC
CASSLLQGATGETQYF
>NA|TRBJ1-1|TRBV5-1|NA
TGCGCCAGCGGTACAGACACTGAAGCTTTCTTT
CASGTDTEAFF
>NA|TRBJ2-3|TRBV9|NA
TGTGCCAGCACCCCGGGGGTGGCCACAGATACGCAGTATTTT
CASTPGVATDTQYF
>NA|TRBJ1-3|TRBV7-8|NA
TGTGCCAGCAGCTTAGTCCCGGCGGCCGGAAACACCATATATTTT
CASSLVPAAGNTIYF
>NA|TRBJ1-3|TRBV2|NA
TGTGCCAGCAGTGCGTACGGAAACACCATATATTTT
CASSAYGNTIYF
>NA|TRBJ1-6|TRBV6-1|TRBD1
TGTGCCAGCAATGGACAGGGGCTTGGAAATTCACCCCTCCACTTT
CASNGQGLGNSPLHF
>NA|TRBJ1-6|TRBV28|TRBD1
TGTGCCAGCAGTTTCCGGGACAGGGGGTATAATTCACCCCTCCACTTT
CASSFRDRGYNSPLHF
>NA|TRBJ2-1|TRBV5-1|TRBD2
TGCGCCAGCAGCGCAAGCGGGAGGGCCTGGAATGAGCAGTTCTTC
CASSASGRAWNEQFF
>few|TRBJ1-1|TRBV7-9|NA
TGTGCCAGCAGCTTAGACGGGGGACGCACTGAAGCTTTCTTT
CASSLDGGRTEAFF
>NA|TRBJ1-2|TRBV7-9|TRBD1
TGTGCCAGCAGCGTGACAGGGGCTGGCTACACCTTC
CASSVTGAGYTF
>NA|TRBJ1-2|TRBV7-2|NA
TGTGCCAGCAGCTTAGACAGGGCGTATGGCTACACCTTC
CASSLDRAYGYTF
>NA|TRBJ1-2|TRBV6-6|NA
TGTGCTGGGCGGGGTAAGGTCTATGGCTACACCTTC
CAGRGKVYGYTF
>NA|TRBJ1-4|TRBV5-1|TRBD1
TGCGCCAGCAGCTTGCGCCCAGGGGGCCCGTCTAATGAAAAACTGTTTTTT
CASSLRPGGPSNEKLFF
>once|TRBJ2-7|TRBV6-5|NA
TGTGCCAGCCGACCAGGGAGCGACTACGAGCAGTACTTC
CASRPGSDYEQYF
>NA|TRBJ2-7|TRBV10-3|NA
TGTGCCATCAGTGACAGAACCTACGAGCAGTACTTC
CAISDRTYEQYF
>NA|TRBJ2-7|TRBV7-2|TRBD2
TGTGCCAGCAGCTTGGGACTAGCGGGACTATACGAGCAGTACTTC
CASSLGLAGLYEQYF
>NA|TRBJ1-4|TRBV4-1|NA
TGCGCCAGCAGCCAAGGCTCCCTACGGGGTAATGAAAAACTGTTTTTT
CASSQGSLRGNEKLFF
>NA|TRBJ2-5|TRBV7-2|NA
TGTGCCAGCAGCTTTAAGGGCCAAAAAGAGACCCAGTACTTC
CASSFKGQKETQYF